Listed below are T cell receptor beta chains from one sample, sequenced in a study of identical twins. TCRdb processed the 5' RACE reads anew with MiXCR; each CDR3 protein has one entry. Of under 1 million distinct CDR3 sequences in the sample, more than 9% were seen once. These data were likewise used in another study, on yellow fever vaccine responses in identical twins.

Material for sequencing was PBMCs. All receptors come from a woman aged 18-29 years in good health. Both conserved end residues are part of each CDR3. The D gene is left open where the match is weak. For some rows the clone size is stated as once, few or many, or as a class when expanded; others skip it.

>TRBV19|few|TRBJ2-1|NA
CASSIPPVYNEQFF
TGTGCCAGTAGTATACCCCCAGTTTACAATGAGCAGTTCTTC
>TRBV4-1|few|TRBJ2-1|TRBD2
CASSPGTSGGGREQFF
TGCGCCAGCAGCCCCGGGACTAGCGGGGGGGGGCGAGAGCAGTTCTTC
>TRBV4-1|NA|TRBJ1-4|TRBD1
CASSQVGTGKEKLFF
TGCGCCAGCAGCCAAGTTGGGACAGGGAAAGAAAAACTGTTTTTT
>TRBV5-1|NA|TRBJ1-2|TRBD1
CASSYPGQRGYTF
TGCGCCAGCAGCTATCCGGGACAGCGTGGCTACACCTTC
>TRBV2|NA|TRBJ2-7|NA
CASSEVWLGGERYF
TGTGCCAGCAGTGAAGTTTGGTTGGGAGGCGAGCGGTACTTC
>TRBV6-1|few|TRBJ1-6|NA
CASSINRGHNSPLHF
TGTGCCAGCAGTATAAACCGGGGCCACAATTCACCCCTCCACTTT
>TRBV12-3/TRBV12-4|few|TRBJ1-1|NA
CASSWSGGGRTEAFF
TGTGCCAGCAGTTGGTCTGGGGGTGGACGAACTGAAGCTTTCTTT
>TRBV20-1|NA|TRBJ2-1|NA
CSARGVGDEQFF
TGCAGTGCTAGGGGGGTTGGCGATGAGCAGTTCTTC
>TRBV6-1|NA|TRBJ1-1|TRBD1
CASSRQGGGMNTEAFF
TGTGCCAGCAGTCGACAGGGGGGTGGCATGAACACTGAAGCTTTCTTT
>TRBV12-3/TRBV12-4|many|TRBJ1-5|TRBD1
CASRGQGGQPQHF
TGTGCCAGCAGAGGACAGGGTGGTCAGCCCCAGCATTTT
>TRBV20-1|NA|TRBJ1-1|NA
CSAPDDKVKRAFF
TGCAGTGCTCCCGACGACAAAGTAAAACGAGCTTTCTTT
>TRBV5-1|few|TRBJ2-7|NA
CASRTEWGGREQYF
TGCGCCAGCCGAACGGAGTGGGGTGGCCGCGAGCAGTACTTC
>TRBV7-6|NA|TRBJ1-2|NA
CASSLPAGDGYTF
TGTGCCAGCAGCTTACCGGCAGGGGATGGCTACACCTTC
>TRBV28|NA|TRBJ2-3|NA
CASREVHKTDTQYF
TGTGCCAGCAGGGAGGTTCACAAGACAGATACGCAGTATTTT
>TRBV5-1|NA|TRBJ1-1|TRBD1
CASSLPGQGTAEAFF
TGCGCCAGCAGCTTACCGGGACAGGGGACCGCTGAAGCTTTCTTT
>TRBV11-3|NA|TRBJ2-1|NA
CASSFGVAGEQFF
TGTGCCAGCAGCTTTGGCGTGGCAGGCGAGCAGTTCTTC
>TRBV5-1|many|TRBJ2-1|NA
CASSRDNEQFF
TGCGCCAGCAGCCGCGACAATGAGCAGTTCTTC
>TRBV6-1|many|TRBJ1-5|NA
CASSDRYNQPQHF
TGTGCCAGCAGTGACAGGTACAATCAGCCCCAGCATTTT
>TRBV10-3|many|TRBJ1-6|NA
CAIRPGGSDNSPLHF
TGTGCCATCAGACCCGGCGGCTCGGATAATTCACCCCTCCACTTT
>TRBV24-1|few|TRBJ2-7|NA
CATSPGGKSSYEQYF
TGTGCCACCAGTCCGGGCGGGAAGAGCTCCTACGAGCAGTACTTC
>TRBV24-1|NA|TRBJ2-3|TRBD1
CATSEAGGGTDTQYF
TGTGCCACCAGTGAAGCAGGGGGCGGCACAGATACGCAGTATTTT
>TRBV28|many|TRBJ1-2|TRBD1
CASSQTGNYGYTF
TGTGCCAGCAGCCAGACAGGGAACTATGGCTACACCTTC
>TRBV10-3|few|TRBJ2-3|NA
CATRDSRTDTQYF
TGTGCCACGAGAGACAGTCGCACAGATACGCAGTATTTT
>TRBV12-3/TRBV12-4|many|TRBJ1-5|NA
CASTRTVNQPQHF
TGTGCCAGCACTAGGACAGTCAATCAGCCCCAGCATTTT
>TRBV7-9|NA|TRBJ2-7|NA
CASSTSSRVHEQYF
TGTGCCAGCAGCACCTCGTCCAGGGTCCACGAGCAGTACTTC
>TRBV6-5|few|TRBJ1-4|TRBD1
CASSYAGTAFEKLFF
TGTGCCAGCAGTTACGCCGGGACAGCGTTTGAGAAACTGTTTTTT
>TRBV29-1|many|TRBJ2-3|NA
CSVAGSTDTQYF
TGCAGTGTGGCAGGGAGCACAGATACGCAGTATTTT
>TRBV5-6|few|TRBJ2-7|TRBD2
CASSPVTGGGYEQYF
TGTGCCAGCAGCCCCGTTACGGGAGGAGGCTACGAGCAGTACTTC
>TRBV5-1|many|TRBJ2-7|TRBD1
CASRTGEAFDEQYF
TGCGCCAGCAGGACAGGGGAGGCCTTCGACGAGCAGTACTTC
>TRBV12-3/TRBV12-4|NA|TRBJ2-7|TRBD2
CASTLGTSGSEQYF
TGTGCCAGCACGTTAGGGACTAGCGGGAGCGAGCAGTACTTC
>TRBV20-1|many|TRBJ1-2|TRBD1
CSASTPGQGIVYGYTF
TGCAGTGCTTCTACTCCGGGACAGGGTATAGTCTATGGCTACACCTTC
>TRBV11-2|few|TRBJ2-2|TRBD2
CASSFRLAGGDTNTGELFF
TGTGCCAGCAGCTTCCGACTAGCGGGGGGTGATACGAACACCGGGGAGCTGTTTTTT
>TRBV7-9|NA|TRBJ2-3|TRBD2
CASSFSGMGDTDTQYF
TGTGCCAGCAGCTTTAGCGGGATGGGGGACACAGATACGCAGTATTTT
>TRBV12-3/TRBV12-4|NA|TRBJ2-3|TRBD2
CASSPLSGGAPDTQYF
TGTGCCAGCAGTCCACTTAGCGGGGGGGCGCCAGATACGCAGTATTTT
>TRBV2|NA|TRBJ2-1|NA
CASSGANSYNEQFF
TGTGCCAGCAGTGGAGCTAACTCCTACAATGAGCAGTTCTTC
>TRBV7-9|few|TRBJ2-3|TRBD2
CASSLRSGGAPSTQYF
TGTGCCAGCAGCTTACGGAGCGGGGGGGCCCCATCAACGCAGTATTTT
>TRBV20-1|NA|TRBJ2-1|NA
CSVAGNLHNEQFF
TGCAGTGTTGCAGGCAACCTACACAATGAGCAGTTCTTC
>TRBV20-1|few|TRBJ2-7|NA
CSARDMSRGSSEQYF
TGCAGTGCTAGAGATATGAGTCGGGGGTCGAGCGAGCAGTACTTC
>TRBV9|NA|TRBJ1-6|NA
CASSVTGSDSPLHF
TGTGCCAGCAGCGTCACAGGATCGGATTCACCCCTCCACTTT
>TRBV25-1|NA|TRBJ2-5|TRBD2
CASSGPSGGAMETQYF
TGTGCCAGCAGTGGGCCTAGCGGGGGGGCCATGGAGACCCAGTACTTC
>TRBV6-5|many|TRBJ2-2|NA
CASSYARAMNTGELFF
TGTGCCAGCAGTTACGCCAGAGCCATGAACACCGGGGAGCTGTTTTTT
>TRBV6-5|few|TRBJ2-3|TRBD2
CASSYGRGGRVDTQYF
TGTGCCAGCAGTTACGGGCGGGGGGGCCGAGTAGATACGCAGTATTTT
>TRBV20-1|NA|TRBJ2-7|TRBD2
CSAREASGLSYEQYF
TGCAGTGCTAGAGAGGCTAGCGGACTTTCCTACGAGCAGTACTTC
>TRBV5-1|few|TRBJ2-3|TRBD2
CASRHGLAGGTDTQYF
TGCGCCAGCAGGCACGGACTAGCGGGAGGCACAGATACGCAGTATTTT
>TRBV12-3/TRBV12-4|few|TRBJ2-1|TRBD2
CASSPRLRTSGSDEQFF
TGTGCCAGCAGTCCGAGGTTGAGGACTAGCGGGAGTGATGAGCAGTTCTTC
>TRBV19|NA|TRBJ2-5|TRBD2
CASSIVTSGSETQYF
TGTGCCAGTAGTATAGTAACTAGCGGGAGCGAGACCCAGTACTTC